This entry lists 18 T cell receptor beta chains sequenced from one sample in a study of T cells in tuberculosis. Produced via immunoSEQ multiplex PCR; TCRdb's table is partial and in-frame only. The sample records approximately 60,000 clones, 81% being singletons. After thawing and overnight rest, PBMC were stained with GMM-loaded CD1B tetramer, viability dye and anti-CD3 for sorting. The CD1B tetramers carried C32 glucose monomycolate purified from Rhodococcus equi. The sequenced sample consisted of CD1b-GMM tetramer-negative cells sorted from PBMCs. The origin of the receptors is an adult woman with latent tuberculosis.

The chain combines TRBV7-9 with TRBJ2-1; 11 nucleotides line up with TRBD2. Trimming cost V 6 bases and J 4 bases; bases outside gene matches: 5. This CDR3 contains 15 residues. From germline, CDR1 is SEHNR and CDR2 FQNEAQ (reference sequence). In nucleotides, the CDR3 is TGTGCCAGCAGACCGACTAGCGGGATTTACAATGAGCAGTTCTTC. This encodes CASRPTSGIYNEQFF.

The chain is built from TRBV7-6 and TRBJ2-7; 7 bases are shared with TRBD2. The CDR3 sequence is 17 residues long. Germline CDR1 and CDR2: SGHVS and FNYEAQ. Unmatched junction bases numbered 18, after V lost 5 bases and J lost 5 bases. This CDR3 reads CASSDLGGREAGNEQYF. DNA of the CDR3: TGTGCCAGCAGCGACCTGGGTGGCCGGGAGGCCGGGAACGAGCAGTACTTC.

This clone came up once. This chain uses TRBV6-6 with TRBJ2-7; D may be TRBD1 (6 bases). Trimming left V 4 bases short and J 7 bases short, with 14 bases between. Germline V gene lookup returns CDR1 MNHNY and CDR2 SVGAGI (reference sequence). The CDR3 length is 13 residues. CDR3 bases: TGTGCCAGCAGTTCCACCGGGCAGGGGGAGCAGTACTTC. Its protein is CASSSTGQGEQYF.

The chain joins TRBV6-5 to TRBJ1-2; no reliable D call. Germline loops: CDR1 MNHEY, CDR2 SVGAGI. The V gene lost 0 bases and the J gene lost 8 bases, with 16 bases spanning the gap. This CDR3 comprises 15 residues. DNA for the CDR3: TGTGCCAGCAGTTACTCGAATACCCAGGTTCGAGGCTACACCTTC. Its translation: CASSYSNTQVRGYTF.

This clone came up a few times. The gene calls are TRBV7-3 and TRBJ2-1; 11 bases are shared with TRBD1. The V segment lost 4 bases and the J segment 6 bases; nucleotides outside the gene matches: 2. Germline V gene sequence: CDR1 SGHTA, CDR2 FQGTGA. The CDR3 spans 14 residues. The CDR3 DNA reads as TGTGCCAGCAGCTCCGGGACAGGGGGCAATGAGCAGTTCTTC. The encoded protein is CASSSGTGGNEQFF.

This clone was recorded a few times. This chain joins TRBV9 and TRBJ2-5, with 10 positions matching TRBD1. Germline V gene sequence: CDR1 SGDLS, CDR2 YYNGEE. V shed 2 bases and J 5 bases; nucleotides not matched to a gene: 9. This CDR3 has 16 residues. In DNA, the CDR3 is TGTGCCAGCAGCGTCGACAGGGGGCGTTCGGGGGAGACCCAGTACTTC. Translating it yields CASSVDRGRSGETQYF.

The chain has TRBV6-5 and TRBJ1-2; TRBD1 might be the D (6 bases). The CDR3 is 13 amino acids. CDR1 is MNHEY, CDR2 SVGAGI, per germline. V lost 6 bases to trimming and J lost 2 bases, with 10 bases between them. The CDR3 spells CASSPTGNYGYTF. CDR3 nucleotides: TGTGCCAGCAGCCCCACAGGGAACTATGGCTACACCTTC.

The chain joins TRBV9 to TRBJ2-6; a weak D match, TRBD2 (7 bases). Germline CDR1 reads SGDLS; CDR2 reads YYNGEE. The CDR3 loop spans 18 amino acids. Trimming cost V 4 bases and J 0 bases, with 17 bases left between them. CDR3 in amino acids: CASSPEGGYYSGANVLTF. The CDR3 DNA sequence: TGTGCCAGCAGCCCCGAGGGGGGGTATTACTCTGGGGCCAACGTCCTGACTTTC. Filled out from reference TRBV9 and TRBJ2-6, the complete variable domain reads DSGVTQTPKHLITATGQRVTLRCSPRSGDLSVYWYQQSLDQGLQFLIQYYNGEERAKGNILERFSAQQFPDLHSELNLSSLELGDSALYFCASSPEGGYYSGANVLTFGAGSRLTVL.

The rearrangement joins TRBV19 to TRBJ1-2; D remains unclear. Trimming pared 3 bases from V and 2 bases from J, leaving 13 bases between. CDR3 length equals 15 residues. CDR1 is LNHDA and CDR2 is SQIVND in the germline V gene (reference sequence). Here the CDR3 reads CASSIPRGENYGYTF. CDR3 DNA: TGTGCCAGTAGTATCCCACGCGGGGAGAACTATGGCTACACCTTC.

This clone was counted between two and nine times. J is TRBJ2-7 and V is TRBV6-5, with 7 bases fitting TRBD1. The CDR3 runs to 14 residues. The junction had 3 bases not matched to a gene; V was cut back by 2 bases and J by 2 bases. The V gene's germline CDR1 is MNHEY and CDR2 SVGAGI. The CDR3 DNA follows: TGTGCCAGCAGTTACGGACAGGCTCCCTACGAGCAGTACTTC. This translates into CASSYGQAPYEQYF.

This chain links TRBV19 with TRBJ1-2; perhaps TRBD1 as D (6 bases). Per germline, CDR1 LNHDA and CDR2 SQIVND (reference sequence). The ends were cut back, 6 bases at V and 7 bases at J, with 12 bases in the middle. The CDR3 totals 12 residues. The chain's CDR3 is CASRAGEIGYTF. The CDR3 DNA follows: TGTGCCAGTAGGGCAGGGGAGATTGGCTACACCTTC.

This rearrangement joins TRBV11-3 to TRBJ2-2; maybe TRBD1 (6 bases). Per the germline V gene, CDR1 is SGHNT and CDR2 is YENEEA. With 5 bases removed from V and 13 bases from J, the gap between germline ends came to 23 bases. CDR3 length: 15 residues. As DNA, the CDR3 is TGTGCCAGCAGCCTAACGACGTTTACAGGGTTAGGGCTGTTTTTT. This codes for CASSLTTFTGLGLFF.

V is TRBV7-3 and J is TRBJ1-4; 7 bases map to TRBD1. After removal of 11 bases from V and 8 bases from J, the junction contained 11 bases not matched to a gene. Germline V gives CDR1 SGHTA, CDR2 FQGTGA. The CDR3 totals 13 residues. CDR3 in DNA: TGTGCCGGGGTGGAGGGGGCTGGAGAAAAACTGTTTTTT. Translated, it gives CAGVEGAGEKLFF.

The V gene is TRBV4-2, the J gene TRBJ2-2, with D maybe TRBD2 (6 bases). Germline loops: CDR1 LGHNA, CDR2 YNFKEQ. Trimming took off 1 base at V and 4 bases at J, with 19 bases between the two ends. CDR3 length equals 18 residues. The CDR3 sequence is CASSQGIWVREPTGELFF. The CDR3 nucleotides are TGTGCCAGCAGCCAAGGAATTTGGGTGCGGGAACCCACCGGGGAGCTGTTTTTT.

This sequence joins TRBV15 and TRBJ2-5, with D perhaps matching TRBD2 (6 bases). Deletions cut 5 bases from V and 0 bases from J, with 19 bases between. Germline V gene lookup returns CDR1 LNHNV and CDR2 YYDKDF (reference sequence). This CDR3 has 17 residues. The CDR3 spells CATSLSGGVKYQETQYF. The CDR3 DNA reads TGTGCCACCAGCCTCTCAGGAGGGGTGAAGTACCAAGAGACCCAGTACTTC.

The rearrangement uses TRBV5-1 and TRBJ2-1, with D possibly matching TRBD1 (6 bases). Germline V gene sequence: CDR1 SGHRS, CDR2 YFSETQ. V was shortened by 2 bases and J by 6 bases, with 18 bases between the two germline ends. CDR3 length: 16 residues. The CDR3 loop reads CASSFFAGTNSNEQFF. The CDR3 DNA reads TGCGCCAGCAGCTTTTTTGCCGGGACAAATTCCAATGAGCAGTTCTTC.

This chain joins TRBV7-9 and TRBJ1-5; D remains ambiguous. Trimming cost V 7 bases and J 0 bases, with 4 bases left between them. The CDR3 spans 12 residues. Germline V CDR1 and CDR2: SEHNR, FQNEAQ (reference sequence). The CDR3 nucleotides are TGTGCCAGCACCATTAGCAATCAGCCCCAGCATTTT. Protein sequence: CASTISNQPQHF. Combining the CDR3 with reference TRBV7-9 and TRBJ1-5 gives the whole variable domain DTGVSQNPRHKITKRGQNVTFRCDPISEHNRLYWYRQTLGQGPEFLTYFQNEAQLEKSRLLSDRFSAERPKGSFSTLEIQRTEQGDSAMYLCASTISNQPQHFGDGTRLSIL.

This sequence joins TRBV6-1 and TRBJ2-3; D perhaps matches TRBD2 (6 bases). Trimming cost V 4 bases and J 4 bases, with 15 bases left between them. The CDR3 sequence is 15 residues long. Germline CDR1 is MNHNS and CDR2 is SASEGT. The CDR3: CASSVLEAGSDTQYF. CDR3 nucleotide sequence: TGTGCCAGCAGTGTCCTTGAGGCGGGGTCAGATACGCAGTATTTT.